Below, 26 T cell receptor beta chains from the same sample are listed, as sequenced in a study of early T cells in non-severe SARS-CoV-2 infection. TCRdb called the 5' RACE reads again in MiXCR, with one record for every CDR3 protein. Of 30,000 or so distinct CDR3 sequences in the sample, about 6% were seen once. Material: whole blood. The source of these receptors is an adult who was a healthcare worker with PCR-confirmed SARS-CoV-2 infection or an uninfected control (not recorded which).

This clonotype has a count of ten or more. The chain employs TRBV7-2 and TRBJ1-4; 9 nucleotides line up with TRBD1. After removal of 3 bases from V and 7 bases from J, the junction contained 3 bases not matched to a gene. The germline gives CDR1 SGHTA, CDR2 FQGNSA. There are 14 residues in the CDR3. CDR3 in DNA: TGTGCCAGCAGCTTGGGACAGGGAGGTGAAAAACTGTTTTTT. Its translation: CASSLGQGGEKLFF.

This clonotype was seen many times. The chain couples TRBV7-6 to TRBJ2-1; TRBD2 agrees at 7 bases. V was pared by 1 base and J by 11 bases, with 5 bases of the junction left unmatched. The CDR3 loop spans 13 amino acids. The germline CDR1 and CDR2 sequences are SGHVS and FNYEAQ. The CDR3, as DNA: TGTGCCAGCAGCTTAGAACCTAGCGGAAAGCAGTTCTTC. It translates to CASSLEPSGKQFF.

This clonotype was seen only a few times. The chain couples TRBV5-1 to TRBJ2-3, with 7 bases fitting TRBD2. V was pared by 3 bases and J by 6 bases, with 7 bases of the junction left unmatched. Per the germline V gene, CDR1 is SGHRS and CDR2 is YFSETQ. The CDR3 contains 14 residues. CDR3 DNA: TGCGCCAGCAGCTCTAGCGGCCTGGGGGATACGCAGTATTTT. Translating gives CASSSSGLGDTQYF.

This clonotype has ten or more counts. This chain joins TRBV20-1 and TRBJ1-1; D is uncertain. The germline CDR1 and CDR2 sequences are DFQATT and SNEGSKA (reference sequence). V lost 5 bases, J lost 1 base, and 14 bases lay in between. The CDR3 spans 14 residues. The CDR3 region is CSAPRSAGNTEAFF. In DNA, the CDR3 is TGCAGTGCTCCCCGGTCAGCAGGGAACACTGAAGCTTTCTTT.

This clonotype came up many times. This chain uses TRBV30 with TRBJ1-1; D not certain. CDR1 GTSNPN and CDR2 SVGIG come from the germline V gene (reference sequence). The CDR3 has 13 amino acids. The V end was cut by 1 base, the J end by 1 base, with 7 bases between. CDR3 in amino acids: CAWSGARNTEAFF. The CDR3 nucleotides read TGTGCCTGGAGTGGGGCCAGGAACACTGAAGCTTTCTTT.

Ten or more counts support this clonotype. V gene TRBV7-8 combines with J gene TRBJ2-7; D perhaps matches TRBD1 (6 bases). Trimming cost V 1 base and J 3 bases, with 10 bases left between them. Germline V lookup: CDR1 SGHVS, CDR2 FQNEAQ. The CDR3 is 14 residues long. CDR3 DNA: TGTGCCAGCAGCTTAGGTGTAGGGGGCTACGAGCAGTACTTC. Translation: CASSLGVGGYEQYF.

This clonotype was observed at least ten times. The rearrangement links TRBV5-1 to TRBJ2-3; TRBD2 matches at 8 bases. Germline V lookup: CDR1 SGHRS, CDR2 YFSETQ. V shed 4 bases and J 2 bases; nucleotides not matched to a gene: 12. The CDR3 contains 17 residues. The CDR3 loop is CASSGAGDPQYTDTQYF. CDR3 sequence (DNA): TGCGCCAGCAGCGGAGCGGGGGACCCTCAATACACAGATACGCAGTATTTT.

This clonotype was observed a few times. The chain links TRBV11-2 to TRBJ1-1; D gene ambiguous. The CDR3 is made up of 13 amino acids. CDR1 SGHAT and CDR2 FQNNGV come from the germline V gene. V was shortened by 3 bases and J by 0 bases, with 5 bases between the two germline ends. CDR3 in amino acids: CASSFSLNTEAFF. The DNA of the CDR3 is TGTGCCAGCAGCTTCTCGTTGAACACTGAAGCTTTCTTT. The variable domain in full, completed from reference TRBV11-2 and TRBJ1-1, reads EAGVAQSPRYKIIEKRQSVAFWCNPISGHATLYWYQQILGQGPKLLIQFQNNGVVDDSQLPKDRFSAERLKGVDSTLKIQPAKLEDSAVYLCASSFSLNTEAFFGQGTRLTVV.

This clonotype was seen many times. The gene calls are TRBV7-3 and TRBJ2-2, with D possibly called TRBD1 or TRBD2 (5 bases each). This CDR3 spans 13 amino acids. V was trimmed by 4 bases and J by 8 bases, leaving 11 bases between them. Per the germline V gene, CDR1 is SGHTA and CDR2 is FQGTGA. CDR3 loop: CASSSQGPGELFF. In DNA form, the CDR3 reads TGTGCCAGCAGCTCGCAGGGACCGGGGGAGCTGTTTTTT.

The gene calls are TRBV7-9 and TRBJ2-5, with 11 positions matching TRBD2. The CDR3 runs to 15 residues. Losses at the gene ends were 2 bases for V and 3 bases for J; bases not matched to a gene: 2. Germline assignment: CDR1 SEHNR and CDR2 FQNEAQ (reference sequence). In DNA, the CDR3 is TGTGCCAGCAGCTTATTGGGACTAGCGGAAGAGACCCAGTACTTC. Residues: CASSLLGLAEETQYF.

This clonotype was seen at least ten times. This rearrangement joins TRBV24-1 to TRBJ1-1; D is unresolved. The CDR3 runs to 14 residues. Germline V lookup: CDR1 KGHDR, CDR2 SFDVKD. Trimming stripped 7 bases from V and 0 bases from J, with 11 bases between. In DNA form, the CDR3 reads TGTGCCACCAGGCTAAAACCCATGAACACTGAAGCTTTCTTT. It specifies CATRLKPMNTEAFF.

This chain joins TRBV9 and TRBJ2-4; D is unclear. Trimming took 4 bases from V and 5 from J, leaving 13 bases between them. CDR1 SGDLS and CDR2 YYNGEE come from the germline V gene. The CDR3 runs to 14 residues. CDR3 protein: CASSNGVPENIQYF. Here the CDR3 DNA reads TGTGCCAGCAGCAATGGCGTCCCGGAAAACATTCAGTACTTC.

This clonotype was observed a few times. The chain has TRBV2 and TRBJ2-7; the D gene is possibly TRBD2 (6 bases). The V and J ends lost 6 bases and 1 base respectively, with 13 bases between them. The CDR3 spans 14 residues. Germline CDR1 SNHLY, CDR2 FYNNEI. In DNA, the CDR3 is TGTGCCAGCAGGTGGAGGGTGAGGTCCTACGAGCAGTACTTC. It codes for CASRWRVRSYEQYF.

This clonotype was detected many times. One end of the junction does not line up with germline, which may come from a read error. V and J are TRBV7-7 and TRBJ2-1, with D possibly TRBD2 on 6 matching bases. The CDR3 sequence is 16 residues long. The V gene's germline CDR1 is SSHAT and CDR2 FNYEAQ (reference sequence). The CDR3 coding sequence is TGTGCTAGCAGCTTAGAGTACGGGGGTGTTGGGAATGAGCAGTTCTTC. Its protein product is CASSLEYGGVGNEQFF.

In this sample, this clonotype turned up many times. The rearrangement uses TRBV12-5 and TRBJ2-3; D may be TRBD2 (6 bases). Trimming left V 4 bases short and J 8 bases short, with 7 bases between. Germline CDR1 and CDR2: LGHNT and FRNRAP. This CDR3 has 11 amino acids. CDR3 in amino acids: CASGSEGTQYF. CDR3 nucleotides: TGTGCTAGTGGTTCGGAGGGTACGCAGTATTTT.

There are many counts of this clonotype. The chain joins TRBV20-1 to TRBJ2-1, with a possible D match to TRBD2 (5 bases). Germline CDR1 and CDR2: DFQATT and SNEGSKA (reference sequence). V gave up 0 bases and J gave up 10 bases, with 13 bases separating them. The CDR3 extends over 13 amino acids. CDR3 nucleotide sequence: TGCAGTGCTAGAGATCCGGGAAAGCGCGAGCAGTTCTTC. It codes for CSARDPGKREQFF.

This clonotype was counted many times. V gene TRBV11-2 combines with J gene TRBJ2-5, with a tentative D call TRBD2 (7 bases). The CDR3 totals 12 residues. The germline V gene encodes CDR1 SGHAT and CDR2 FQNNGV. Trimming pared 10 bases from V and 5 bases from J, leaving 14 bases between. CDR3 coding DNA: TGTGCCACCGAAGGGGGAGGGGAGACCCAGTACTTC. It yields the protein CATEGGGETQYF.

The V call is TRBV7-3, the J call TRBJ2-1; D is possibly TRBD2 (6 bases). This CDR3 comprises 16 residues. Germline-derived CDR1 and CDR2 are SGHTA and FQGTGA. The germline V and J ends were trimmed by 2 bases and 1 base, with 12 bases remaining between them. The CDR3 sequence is CASSLFGRESYNEQFF. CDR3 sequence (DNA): TGTGCCAGCAGCTTATTTGGCCGGGAGTCCTACAATGAGCAGTTCTTC.

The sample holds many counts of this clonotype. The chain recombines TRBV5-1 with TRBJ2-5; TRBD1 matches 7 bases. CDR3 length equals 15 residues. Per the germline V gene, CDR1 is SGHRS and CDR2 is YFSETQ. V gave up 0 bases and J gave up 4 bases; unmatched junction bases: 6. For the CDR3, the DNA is TGCGCCAGCAGCTTGGGACAGGGTTTGGCAGAGACCCAGTACTTC. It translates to CASSLGQGLAETQYF.

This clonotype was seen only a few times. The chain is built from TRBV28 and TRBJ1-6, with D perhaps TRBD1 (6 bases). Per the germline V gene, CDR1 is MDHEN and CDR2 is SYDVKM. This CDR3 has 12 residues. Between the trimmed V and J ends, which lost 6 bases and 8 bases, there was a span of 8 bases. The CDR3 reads CASSYRDSPLHF. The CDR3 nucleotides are TGTGCCAGCAGCTACAGGGATTCACCCCTCCACTTT.

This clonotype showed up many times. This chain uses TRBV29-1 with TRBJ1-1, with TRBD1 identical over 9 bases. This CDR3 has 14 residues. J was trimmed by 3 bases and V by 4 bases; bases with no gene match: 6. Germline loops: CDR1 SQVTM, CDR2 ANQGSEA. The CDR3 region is CSVVGTGRHTEAFF. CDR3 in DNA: TGCAGCGTTGTGGGGACAGGGAGGCACACTGAAGCTTTCTTT.

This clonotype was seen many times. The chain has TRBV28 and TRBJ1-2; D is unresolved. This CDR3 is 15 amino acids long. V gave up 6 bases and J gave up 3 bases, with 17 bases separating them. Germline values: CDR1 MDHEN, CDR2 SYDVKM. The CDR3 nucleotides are TGTGCCAGCAGCCTTCTGCGGGGTTCGCACTATGGCTACACCTTC. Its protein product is CASSLLRGSHYGYTF.

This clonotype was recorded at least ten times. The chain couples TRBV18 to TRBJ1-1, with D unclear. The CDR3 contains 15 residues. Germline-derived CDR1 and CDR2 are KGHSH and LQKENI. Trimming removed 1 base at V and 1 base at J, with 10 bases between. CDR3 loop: CASSPRSGENTEAFF. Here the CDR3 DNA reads TGTGCCAGCTCACCACGGTCAGGAGAGAACACTGAAGCTTTCTTT.

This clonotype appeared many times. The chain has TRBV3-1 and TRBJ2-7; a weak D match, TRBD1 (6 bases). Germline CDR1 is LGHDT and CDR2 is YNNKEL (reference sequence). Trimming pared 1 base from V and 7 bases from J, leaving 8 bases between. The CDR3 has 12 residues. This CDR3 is CASSQADREQYF. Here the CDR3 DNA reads TGTGCCAGCAGCCAAGCCGACAGGGAGCAGTACTTC.

The CDR3 DNA follows: TGTGCCATCAGTGAGGGACAGAGGAACACTGAAGCTTTCTTT. As protein: CAISEGQRNTEAFF. The V call is TRBV10-3, the J call TRBJ1-1, with D maybe TRBD1 (6 bases). The germline gives CDR1 ENHRY, CDR2 SYGVKD. This CDR3 has 14 amino acids. The V and J ends lost 2 bases and 1 base respectively, with 8 bases between them.

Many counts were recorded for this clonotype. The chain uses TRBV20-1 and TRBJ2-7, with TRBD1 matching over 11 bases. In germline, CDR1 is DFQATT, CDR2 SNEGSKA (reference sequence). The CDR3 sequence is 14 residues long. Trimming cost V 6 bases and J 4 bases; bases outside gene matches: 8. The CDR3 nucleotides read TGCAGTGCCACGGACAGGGGGCGGTGGTACGAGCAGTACTTC. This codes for CSATDRGRWYEQYF.